A single sample gave rise to the 9 T cell receptor beta chains below, sequenced in a study of human CD8 memory T cell subsets. UMI-labeled 5' RACE was the method by which TCR beta libraries were made. After re-calling the 5' RACE reads, TCRdb lists one entry per CDR3 protein, DNA absent. This listing includes 9,000 to 13,000 distinct CDR3 sequences. The material sequenced was CD8+ T cells from PBMCs. These receptors were obtained from a human donor in good health.

This sequence joins TRBV20-1 and TRBJ2-7; TCRdb's D call of TRBD2 is untestable without DNA. Germline values: CDR1 DFQATT, CDR2 SNEGSKA (reference sequence). This CDR3 has 15 residues. The CDR3: CSARDLSYGSREQYF.

The chain recombines TRBV5-1 with TRBJ1-2; without DNA, the TCRdb call of TRBD1 cannot be checked. The CDR3 runs 14 residues. Per the germline V gene, CDR1 is SGHRS and CDR2 is YFSETQ. CDR3 region: CASSLEQVNYGYTF.

The J gene is TRBJ2-7, the V gene TRBV7-9; there is no DNA to check the TCRdb D call of TRBD1. Germline V lookup: CDR1 SEHNR, CDR2 FQNEAQ (reference sequence). The CDR3 has 15 amino acids. CDR3 in amino acids: CASSVGQGNYYEQYF.

The V call is TRBV11-2, the J call TRBJ2-5; TCRdb outputs TRBD1, but without DNA this stays unchecked. Germline V gene data show CDR1 as SGHAT and CDR2 as FQNNGV. This CDR3 region has 15 residues. This chain's CDR3 is CASSQPDRSGETQYF.

This clonotype shows up as medium-sized by frequency. The V call is TRBV5-1, the J call TRBJ2-1; the D call from TCRdb, TRBD1, cannot be confirmed without DNA. The germline CDR1 and CDR2 sequences are SGHRS and YFSETQ. The CDR3 runs 14 residues. CDR3 sequence reads: CAGRRDSNRDEQFF. Complete variable domain (other parts from reference TRBV5-1 and TRBJ2-1): KAGVTQTPRYLIKTRGQQVTLSCSPISGHRSVSWYQQTPGQGLQFLFEYFSETQRNKGNFPGRFSGRQFSNSRSEMNVSTLELGDSALYLCAGRRDSNRDEQFFGPGTRLTVL.

This clonotype is identified as medium-sized (0.01 to 0.1%) from frequency. The V and J genes are TRBV4-1 and TRBJ1-5; TCRdb's D call of TRBD1 is untestable without DNA. This CDR3 has 15 residues. The germline CDR1 and CDR2 sequences are MGHRA and YSYEKL. CDR3 in amino acids: CASSQDGQGVQPQHF.

In terms of frequency, this clonotype is medium-sized. This chain uses TRBV7-2 with TRBJ2-4. CDR3 size: 15 residues. The V gene's germline CDR1 is SGHTA and CDR2 FQGNSA. The CDR3 is CASSQPVLAKNIQYF. The complete variable domain, with remaining parts taken from reference TRBV7-2 and TRBJ2-4, reads GAGVSQSPSNKVTEKGKDVELRCDPISGHTALYWYRQSLGQGLEFLIYFQGNSAPDKSGLPSDRFSAERTGGSVSTLTIQRTQQEDSAVYLCASSQPVLAKNIQYFGAGTRLSVL.

The rearrangement joins TRBV3-1 to TRBJ2-7; absent DNA, TCRdb's TRBD2 call cannot be checked. The CDR3 totals 16 residues. Germline CDR1 is LGHDT and CDR2 is YNNKEL (reference sequence). The CDR3 protein is CASSQGISGRAYEQYF.

J is TRBJ2-5 and V is TRBV20-1; TCRdb's assignment of TRBD1 cannot be checked, as there is no DNA. Germline V gene lookup returns CDR1 DFQATT and CDR2 SNEGSKA (reference sequence). The CDR3 loop spans 11 amino acids. CDR3 residues: CSAMTEGTQYF.